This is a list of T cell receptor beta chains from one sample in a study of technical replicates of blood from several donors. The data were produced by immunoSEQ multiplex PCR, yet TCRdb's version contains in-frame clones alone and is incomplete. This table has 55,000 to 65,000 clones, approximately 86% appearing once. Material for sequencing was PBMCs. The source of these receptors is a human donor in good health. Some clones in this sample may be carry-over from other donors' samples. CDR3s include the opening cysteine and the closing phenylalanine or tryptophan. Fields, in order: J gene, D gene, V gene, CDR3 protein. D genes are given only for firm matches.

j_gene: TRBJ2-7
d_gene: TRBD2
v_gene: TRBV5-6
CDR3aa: CASSLGLADTYEQYF

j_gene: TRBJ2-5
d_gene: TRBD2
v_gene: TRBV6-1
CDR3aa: CASSVTGGWETQYF

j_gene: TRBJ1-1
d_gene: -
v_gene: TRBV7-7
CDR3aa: CASSSSAGTEAFF

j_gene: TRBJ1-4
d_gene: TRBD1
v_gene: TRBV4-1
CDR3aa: CASSQTPNRGLTNEKLFF

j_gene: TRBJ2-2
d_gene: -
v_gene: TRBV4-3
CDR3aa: CASSQQFVLAPPGTGELFF

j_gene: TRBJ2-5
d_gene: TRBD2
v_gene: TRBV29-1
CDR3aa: CSVAGLAGQETQYF

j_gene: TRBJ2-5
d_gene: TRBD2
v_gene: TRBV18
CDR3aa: CASSPSLAGAQETQYF

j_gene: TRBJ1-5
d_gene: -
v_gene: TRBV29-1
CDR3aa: CSVLYRNNQPQHF

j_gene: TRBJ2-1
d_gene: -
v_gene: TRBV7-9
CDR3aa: CASSLAVRDEQFF

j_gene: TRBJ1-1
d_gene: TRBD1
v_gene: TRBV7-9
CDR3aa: CASSFRDRVNTEAFF

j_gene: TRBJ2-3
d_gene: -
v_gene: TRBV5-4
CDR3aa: CASYQYSRGSTDTQYF

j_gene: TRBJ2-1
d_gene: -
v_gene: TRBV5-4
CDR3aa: CASSPHDRHEQFF

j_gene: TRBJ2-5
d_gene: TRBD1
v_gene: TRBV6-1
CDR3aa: CASSGSGTGFSAGQGAQYF